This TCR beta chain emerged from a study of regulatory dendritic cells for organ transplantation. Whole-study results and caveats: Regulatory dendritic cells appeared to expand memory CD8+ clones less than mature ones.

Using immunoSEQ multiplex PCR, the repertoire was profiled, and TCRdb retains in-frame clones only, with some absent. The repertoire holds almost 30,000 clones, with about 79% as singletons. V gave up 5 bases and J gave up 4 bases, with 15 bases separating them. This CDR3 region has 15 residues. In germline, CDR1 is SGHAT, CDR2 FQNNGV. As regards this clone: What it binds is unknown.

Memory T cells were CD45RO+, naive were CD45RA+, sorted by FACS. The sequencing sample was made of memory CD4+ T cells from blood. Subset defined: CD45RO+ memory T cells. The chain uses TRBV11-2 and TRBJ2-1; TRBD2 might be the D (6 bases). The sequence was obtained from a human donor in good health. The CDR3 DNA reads TGTGCCAGCAGCCCGGCGGCTAGCGTATACAATGAGCAGTTCTTC. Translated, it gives CASSPAASVYNEQFF.